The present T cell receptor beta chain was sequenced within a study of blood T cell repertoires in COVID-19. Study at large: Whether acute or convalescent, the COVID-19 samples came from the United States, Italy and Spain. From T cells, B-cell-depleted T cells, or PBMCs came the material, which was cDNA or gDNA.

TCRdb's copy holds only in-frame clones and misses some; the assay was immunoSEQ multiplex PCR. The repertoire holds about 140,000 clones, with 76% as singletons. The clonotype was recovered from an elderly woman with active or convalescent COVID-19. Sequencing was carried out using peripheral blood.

CDR3 in amino acids: CASSHGQGLVGYTF. The CDR3 DNA reads TGTGCCAGCAGTCACGGACAGGGGCTGGTTGGCTACACCTTC. The chain links TRBV27 to TRBJ1-2; TRBD1 aligns across 9 bases. The ends lost 5 bases at V and 7 bases at J; junction bases unmatched: 8. Germline assignment: CDR1 MNHEY and CDR2 SMNVEV (reference sequence). The CDR3 totals 14 residues.